This is a list of T cell receptor beta chains from one sample in a study of CD8 T cells in Susac syndrome. TCRdb re-called the immunoSEQ multiplex PCR reads through MiXCR, storing one row per CDR3 protein. The table lists approximately 150,000 distinct CDR3 sequences, approximately 94% of them singletons. Input material: CD4+ T cells from PBMCs. The receptor set was obtained from a human donor with multiple sclerosis. Both conserved end residues are part of each CDR3. D genes are given only for firm matches. Clone size, where shown, is once, few, many, or a class for clones that have expanded.

j_call	clone_size	v_call	d_call	cdr3_aa	cdr3_nt
TRBJ1-5	.	TRBV18	.	CASSPTRGSNQPQHF	TGTGCCAGCTCACCAACCCGGGGCTCTAATCAGCCCCAGCATTTT
TRBJ2-1	.	TRBV11-2	TRBD2	CASSSGTSGTNEQFF	TGTGCCAGCAGCTCCGGGACTAGCGGGACCAATGAGCAGTTCTTC
TRBJ2-1	.	TRBV24-1	TRBD2	CATSDSRLAGVNEQFF	TGTGCCACCAGTGATTCTCGACTAGCGGGAGTCAATGAGCAGTTCTTC
TRBJ2-2	.	TRBV5-1	.	CASSNQTGGAGELFF	TGCGCCAGCAGCAACCAGACAGGAGGCGCCGGGGAGCTGTTTTTT
TRBJ1-3	.	TRBV19	.	CASIRDANTGNTIYF	TGTGCCAGTATCCGGGACGCCAACACTGGAAACACCATATATTTT
TRBJ1-1	.	TRBV27	TRBD1	CASRSIGQGDTEAFF	TGTGCCAGCAGATCTATAGGACAGGGTGACACTGAAGCTTTCTTT
TRBJ1-1	.	TRBV29-1	.	CSVNFLIRNTEAFF	TGCAGCGTCAATTTTCTGATCAGGAACACTGAAGCTTTCTTT
TRBJ2-7	few	TRBV18	TRBD2	CASSPAGGPLYEQYF	TGTGCCAGCTCACCGGCGGGAGGGCCTCTCTACGAGCAGTACTTC
TRBJ2-2	.	TRBV10-2	TRBD1	CASLDRGSLGDGELFF	TGCGCCAGCCTGGACAGGGGGTCCCTCGGTGACGGGGAGCTGTTTTTT
TRBJ1-2	.	TRBV12-3/TRBV12-4	.	CASSFGQFNYGYTF	TGTGCCAGCAGTTTCGGACAGTTTAACTATGGCTACACCTTC
TRBJ2-2	.	TRBV7-2	.	CASSFPSPGELFF	TGTGCCAGCAGCTTCCCGAGCCCCGGGGAGCTGTTTTTT
TRBJ1-2	.	TRBV30	TRBD1	CAWSVLSGTGYGYTF	TGTGCCTGGAGTGTACTATCTGGGACAGGTTATGGCTACACCTTC
TRBJ2-7	once	TRBV5-4	.	CASSLRFSHEQYF	TGTGCCAGCAGCCTCCGTTTCTCCCACGAGCAGTACTTC
TRBJ1-5	.	TRBV18	.	CASSHSHDQPQHF	TGTGCCAGCTCACACAGTCACGATCAGCCCCAGCATTTT
TRBJ2-2	.	TRBV11-3	TRBD1	CASSRDRGRTGELFF	TGTGCCAGCAGCCGGGACAGGGGTCGCACCGGGGAGCTGTTTTTT
TRBJ2-7	.	TRBV9	.	CASSSRAGLEQYF	TGTGCCAGCAGCTCAAGAGCTGGCCTAGAGCAGTACTTC
TRBJ2-2	once	TRBV20-1	.	CSAREYTGELFF	TGCAGTGCCCGAGAATACACCGGGGAGCTGTTTTTT
TRBJ2-1	once	TRBV12-3/TRBV12-4	TRBD2	CASSSTSGSGNEQFF	TGTGCCAGCAGCTCGACTAGCGGGAGCGGGAATGAGCAGTTCTTC
TRBJ1-5	.	TRBV6-2/TRBV6-3	.	CAVGILNQPQHF	TGTGCGGTGGGTATCCTCAATCAGCCCCAGCATTTT
TRBJ1-1	.	TRBV28	TRBD1	CASSPLGTENTEAFF	TGTGCCAGCAGTCCCTTGGGGACAGAGAACACTGAAGCTTTCTTT
TRBJ2-7	.	TRBV28	.	CASSLWGYEQYF	TGTGCCAGCAGTCTTTGGGGCTACGAGCAGTACTTC
TRBJ1-1	.	TRBV20-1	.	CSALLDRNTEAFF	TGCAGTGCCTTACTTGACAGGAACACTGAAGCTTTCTTT
TRBJ1-2	.	TRBV4-3	.	CASSQGLAGRGYTF	TGCGCCAGCAGCCAAGGTTTGGCGGGACGTGGCTACACCTTC
TRBJ2-5	.	TRBV7-6	TRBD1	CASSLGQGAQETQYF	TGTGCCAGCAGCTTGGGACAGGGGGCACAAGAGACCCAGTACTTC
TRBJ2-7	once	TRBV7-3	.	CASSRLPLDEQYF	TGTGCCAGCAGCCGGCTACCCCTGGACGAGCAGTACTTC
TRBJ2-3	.	TRBV30	TRBD1	CAWRFSGTGTDTQYF	TGTGCCTGGAGATTCTCGGGGACAGGGACGGATACGCAGTATTTT
TRBJ1-1	.	TRBV7-2	.	CASSLNRARMNTEAFF	TGTGCCAGCAGCCTAAACAGGGCTCGCATGAACACTGAAGCTTTCTTT
TRBJ2-1	once	TRBV20-1	TRBD2	CSATTSGRSNEQFF	TGCAGTGCTACAACTAGCGGGAGGTCGAATGAGCAGTTCTTC
TRBJ1-1	.	TRBV29-1	.	CSASGMEGTEAFF	TGCAGCGCTTCAGGGATGGAGGGCACTGAAGCTTTCTTT
TRBJ1-2	.	TRBV9	TRBD1	CASSATGIKGYTF	TGTGCCAGCAGCGCGACAGGGATAAAGGGCTACACCTTC
TRBJ1-1	.	TRBV2	.	CASITGQNTEAFF	TGTGCCAGCATTACGGGACAGAACACTGAAGCTTTCTTT
TRBJ2-5	.	TRBV25-1	.	CASRSSGAETQYF	TGTGCCAGCAGATCGAGCGGTGCGGAGACCCAGTACTTC
TRBJ1-5	once	TRBV19	.	CASSPGGRVFDQPQHF	TGTGCCAGTAGTCCCGGGGGCAGGGTATTCGATCAGCCCCAGCATTTT
TRBJ1-1	.	TRBV5-1	.	CASSLQAVATEAFF	TGCGCCAGCAGCTTGCAGGCGGTTGCTACTGAAGCTTTCTTT
TRBJ1-1	.	TRBV24-1	.	CATSDETTEAFF	TGTGCCACCAGTGATGAAACAACTGAAGCTTTCTTT
TRBJ2-1	.	TRBV4-2	TRBD2	CASSPRGLAAYNEQFF	TGTGCCAGCAGCCCAAGGGGACTAGCGGCCTACAATGAGCAGTTCTTC
TRBJ1-2	.	TRBV3-1	.	CASSREGGGYTF	TGTGCCAGCAGCCGAGAAGGAGGAGGCTACACCTTC
TRBJ2-7	.	TRBV28	TRBD2	CASSLAGAFYEQYF	TGTGCCAGCAGTTTAGCGGGAGCATTCTACGAGCAGTACTTC
TRBJ2-7	.	TRBV28	TRBD1	CASSSGQGIGYEQYF	TGTGCCAGCAGCAGTGGACAGGGAATCGGGTACGAGCAGTACTTC
TRBJ1-5	.	TRBV4-1	TRBD1	CASSHGTGLNQPQHF	TGCGCCAGCAGCCACGGGACAGGGCTAAATCAGCCCCAGCATTTT
TRBJ1-5	.	TRBV3-1	.	CASSRGEHQPQHF	TGTGCCAGCAGCCGAGGCGAGCATCAGCCCCAGCATTTT
TRBJ2-2	.	TRBV6-2/TRBV6-3	TRBD2	CASSPYSGRATGELFF	TGTGCCAGCAGCCCCTATAGCGGGAGAGCCACCGGGGAGCTGTTTTTT
TRBJ2-3	.	TRBV6-2/TRBV6-3	TRBD2	CASSYHSGRRFDTQYF	TGTGCCAGCAGTTATCATAGCGGGAGGAGGTTTGATACGCAGTATTTT
TRBJ2-2	.	TRBV5-4	.	CASSLPVGELFF	TGTGCCAGCAGCTTACCTGTGGGGGAGCTGTTTTTT
TRBJ2-5	.	TRBV27	.	CASRQEGFGPRRTQYF	TGTGCCAGCAGACAAGAAGGTTTTGGTCCCCGTCGGACCCAGTACTTC
TRBJ2-2	.	TRBV14	TRBD2	CASSRLAGNTGELFF	TGTGCCAGCTCCCGACTAGCGGGAAACACCGGGGAGCTGTTTTTT
TRBJ1-1	.	TRBV5-1	.	CASSFQSATEAFF	TGCGCCAGCAGCTTTCAATCGGCGACTGAAGCTTTCTTT
TRBJ2-7	.	TRBV12-3/TRBV12-4	TRBD2	CASRILAGDYEQYF	TGTGCCAGCAGAATACTAGCGGGGGACTACGAGCAGTACTTC
TRBJ2-1	.	TRBV28	.	CASSRNPTSRQFF	TGTGCCAGCAGCCGAAACCCAACTAGTCGGCAGTTCTTC